One sample yielded the 16 T cell receptor beta chains listed below, sequenced in a study of blood T cell repertoires in COVID-19. The assay was immunoSEQ multiplex PCR, and TCRdb's table has in-frame clones only and misses some. This table holds 300,000 or so clones, about 87% found once. The sample was peripheral blood. The receptors were sampled from a woman between 40 and 55 years old with acute or convalescent COVID-19.

The chain couples TRBV3-1 (or the pseudogene TRBV3-2) to TRBJ2-1, with a weak D call TRBD2 (6 bases). Germline V lookup: CDR1 LGHDT, CDR2 YNNKEL (reference sequence). The CDR3 is made up of 15 amino acids. V was shortened by 5 bases and J by 2 bases, with 13 bases between the two germline ends. The CDR3 region is CASSFSTRPYNEQFF. CDR3 sequence (DNA): TGTGCCAGCAGCTTTTCGACTAGACCCTACAATGAGCAGTTCTTC.

The chain links TRBV9 to TRBJ2-3; the D gene is possibly TRBD2 (7 bases). Germline V CDR1 and CDR2: SGDLS, YYNGEE. The CDR3 spans 15 residues. V lost 0 bases to trimming and J lost 4 bases, with 12 bases between them. CDR3 protein: CASSVGAGAPDTQYF. For the CDR3, the DNA is TGTGCCAGCAGCGTAGGTGCGGGGGCCCCAGATACGCAGTATTTT.

The chain is built from TRBV19 and TRBJ1-1, with 7 bases matching TRBD1. CDR1 and CDR2 from the germline V gene are LNHDA and SQIVND (reference sequence). The CDR3 runs to 14 residues. V gave up 2 bases and J gave up 4 bases; unmatched junction bases: 4. CDR3 in DNA: TGTGCCAGTAGTATACTGGCAGGGGGCACTGAAGCTTTCTTT. Protein sequence: CASSILAGGTEAFF.

V and J are TRBV19 and TRBJ1-5; 10 bases fit TRBD1. CDR1 and CDR2 from the germline V gene are LNHDA and SQIVND (reference sequence). With 7 bases clipped from V and 1 base from J, the junction kept 4 bases outside the gene matches. The CDR3 covers 15 residues. The CDR3 is CASTVDRGSNQPQHF. The DNA of the CDR3 is TGTGCCAGTACCGTGGACAGGGGGAGCAATCAGCCCCAGCATTTT.

The rearrangement joins TRBV24-1 to TRBJ2-2, with a possible D match to TRBD1 (6 bases). This CDR3 contains 17 residues. The germline CDR1 and CDR2 sequences are KGHDR and SFDVKD. V was cut by 4 bases and J by 1 base, with 15 bases left in between. This CDR3 is CATSEGGEGVNTGELFF. CDR3 bases: TGTGCCACCAGTGAAGGAGGAGAGGGGGTGAACACCGGGGAGCTGTTTTTT.

The CDR3, as DNA: TGCGCCAGCAGCCTCACACAGGGTAACTATGGCTACACCTTC. Encoded protein: CASSLTQGNYGYTF. J is TRBJ1-2 and V is TRBV5-1, with TRBD1 as a possible D gene (6 bases). The germline V gene encodes CDR1 SGHRS and CDR2 YFSETQ. This CDR3 spans 14 amino acids. V lost 4 bases and J lost 1, with 11 bases in between. Looking up the rest from reference TRBV5-1 and TRBJ1-2 gives the full variable domain: KAGVTQTPRYLIKTRGQQVTLSCSPISGHRSVSWYQQTPGQGLQFLFEYFSETQRNKGNFPGRFSGRQFSNSRSEMNVSTLELGDSALYLCASSLTQGNYGYTFGSGTRLTVV.

V is TRBV2 and J is TRBJ2-2; 7 bases map to TRBD2. V shed 7 bases and J 4 bases; nucleotides not matched to a gene: 9. CDR3 length equals 15 residues. The germline CDR1 and CDR2 sequences are SNHLY and FYNNEI. CDR3 sequence: CASKQSGEGTGELFF. The CDR3 nucleotides are TGTGCCAGCAAACAAAGCGGGGAGGGCACCGGGGAGCTGTTTTTT.

The chain couples TRBV24-1 to TRBJ2-3, with 15 bases identical to TRBD2. The germline gives CDR1 KGHDR, CDR2 SFDVKD. Trimming at V came to 3 bases and at J to 3 bases, leaving 3 bases not matched to a gene. CDR3 length: 17 amino acids. CDR3 sequence reads: CATSDPGLAGGTDTQYF. Here the CDR3 DNA reads TGTGCCACCAGTGATCCCGGACTAGCGGGGGGGACAGATACGCAGTATTTT.

J is TRBJ1-1 and V is TRBV2; perhaps TRBD1 as D (5 bases). Trimming left V 0 bases short and J 4 bases short, with 15 bases between. The CDR3 length is 16 residues. Germline V gene lookup returns CDR1 SNHLY and CDR2 FYNNEI. CDR3 DNA: TGTGCCAGCAGTGAAGCGGGGTCAGGGATGGGCACTGAAGCTTTCTTT. Its protein is CASSEAGSGMGTEAFF.

The chain uses TRBV3-1 (or the pseudogene TRBV3-2) and TRBJ1-4, with D possibly TRBD1 on 5 matching bases. Germline CDR1 LGHDT, CDR2 YNNKEL (reference sequence). This CDR3 region has 15 residues. Between the trimmed V and J ends, which lost 5 bases and 8 bases, there was a span of 18 bases. The CDR3 nucleotides are TGTGCCAGCAGCTACATCAGGGCAGGTGGGGAAAAACTGTTTTTT. This sequence encodes CASSYIRAGGEKLFF.

The CDR3 reads CASSERDTEAFF. Here the CDR3 DNA reads TGTGCCAGTAGTGAACGGGACACTGAAGCTTTCTTT. The chain recombines TRBV19 with TRBJ1-1; D is undetermined. Germline assignment: CDR1 LNHDA and CDR2 SQIVND (reference sequence). V was shortened by 5 bases and J by 3 bases, with 7 bases between the two germline ends. This CDR3 is 12 amino acids long.

The rearrangement uses TRBV6-6 and TRBJ2-4; 8 bases fit TRBD1. CDR1 and CDR2 from the germline V gene are MNHNY and SVGAGI (reference sequence). CDR3 length: 12 amino acids. The junction had 8 bases not matched to a gene; V was cut back by 10 bases and J by 9 bases. The CDR3, as DNA: TGTGCCAACTCCAGACAGGGGAGCATTCAGTACTTC. It translates to CANSRQGSIQYF.

Only one count was recorded for this clone. The CDR3 reads CASSNRGVNTEAFF. The DNA of the CDR3 is TGTGCCAGCAGCAACAGGGGGGTGAACACTGAAGCTTTCTTT. J is TRBJ1-1 and V is TRBV2; 8 bases agree with TRBD1. The V segment lost 6 bases and the J segment 0 bases; nucleotides outside the gene matches: 3. Germline-derived CDR1 and CDR2 are SNHLY and FYNNEI. The CDR3 runs 14 residues.

The chain couples TRBV2 to TRBJ2-1, with a tentative D call TRBD1 (6 bases). V was pared by 6 bases and J by 10 bases, with 22 bases between. The CDR3 runs to 15 residues. Germline-derived CDR1 and CDR2 are SNHLY and FYNNEI. CDR3 sequence (DNA): TGTGCCAGCAGCTCTGGCCAGATGTTGGACAGAGAGCAGTTCTTC. It specifies CASSSGQMLDREQFF. Together with reference TRBV2 and TRBJ2-1, the CDR3 gives the full variable domain: EPEVTQTPSHQVTQMGQEVILRCVPISNHLYFYWYRQILGQKVEFLVSFYNNEISEKSEIFDDQFSVERPDGSNFTLKIRSTKLEDSAMYFCASSSGQMLDREQFFGPGTRLTVL.

The rearrangement links TRBV11-2 to TRBJ2-5, with TRBD2 as a possible D gene (5 bases). CDR1 is SGHAT and CDR2 is FQNNGV in the germline V gene. Between the trimmed V and J ends, which lost 3 bases and 5 bases, there was a span of 16 bases. The CDR3 has 15 amino acids. DNA of the CDR3: TGTGCCAGCAGCTTGGGTGTAGCGATGCGGGAGACCCAGTACTTC. Its translation: CASSLGVAMRETQYF.

The chain recombines TRBV7-6 with TRBJ1-5; 9 bases fit TRBD1. This CDR3 region has 15 residues. Looked up from germline, CDR1 is SGHVS and CDR2 is FNYEAQ. Trimming at V came to 1 base and at J to 8 bases, leaving 6 bases not matched to a gene. CDR3 sequence reads: CASSLGDRATEPQHF. CDR3 sequence (DNA): TGTGCCAGCAGCTTAGGGGACAGGGCAACGGAGCCCCAGCATTTT.